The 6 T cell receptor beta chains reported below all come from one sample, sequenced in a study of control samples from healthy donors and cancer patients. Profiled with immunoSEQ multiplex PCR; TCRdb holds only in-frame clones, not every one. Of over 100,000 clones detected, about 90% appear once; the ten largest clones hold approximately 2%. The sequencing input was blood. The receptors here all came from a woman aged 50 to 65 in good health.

The CDR3 spells CASSTPGRTDTQYF. CDR3 sequence (DNA): TGTGCCAGCAGTACACCGGGACGCACAGATACGCAGTATTTT. The genes are TRBV27 and TRBJ2-3, with D perhaps given as TRBD1 or TRBD2 (5 bases each). The CDR3 extends over 14 amino acids. With 5 bases removed from V and 1 base from J, the gap between germline ends came to 10 bases. Germline CDR1 and CDR2: MNHEY and SMNVEV (reference sequence).

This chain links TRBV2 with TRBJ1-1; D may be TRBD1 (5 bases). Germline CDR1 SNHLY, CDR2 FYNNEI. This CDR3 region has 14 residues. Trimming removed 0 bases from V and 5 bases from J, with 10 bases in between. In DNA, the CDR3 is TGTGCCAGCAGTGAAGCGGGGGGAACAACTGAAGCTTTCTTT. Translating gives CASSEAGGTTEAFF.

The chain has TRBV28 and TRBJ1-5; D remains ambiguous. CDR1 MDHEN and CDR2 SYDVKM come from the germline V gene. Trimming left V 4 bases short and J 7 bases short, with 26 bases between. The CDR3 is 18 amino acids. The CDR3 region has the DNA TGTGCCAGCAGTTCCCCCCAACGACCCCGGGAGAGGAAGCAGCCCCAGCATTTT. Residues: CASSSPQRPRERKQPQHF.

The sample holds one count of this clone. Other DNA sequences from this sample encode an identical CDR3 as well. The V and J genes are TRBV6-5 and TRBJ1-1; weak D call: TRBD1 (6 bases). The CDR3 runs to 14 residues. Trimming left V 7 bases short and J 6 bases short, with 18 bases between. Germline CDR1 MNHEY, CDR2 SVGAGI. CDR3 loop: CASNPMGSGAEAFF. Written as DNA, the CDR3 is TGTGCCAGCAACCCCATGGGGTCAGGGGCTGAAGCTTTCTTT.

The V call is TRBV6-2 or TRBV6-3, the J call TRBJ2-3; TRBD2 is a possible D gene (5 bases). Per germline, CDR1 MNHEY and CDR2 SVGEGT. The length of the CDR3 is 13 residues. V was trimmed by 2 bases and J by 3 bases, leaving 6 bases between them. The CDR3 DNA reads TGTGCCAGCAGTTACAGGAGGACAGATACGCAGTATTTT. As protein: CASSYRRTDTQYF.

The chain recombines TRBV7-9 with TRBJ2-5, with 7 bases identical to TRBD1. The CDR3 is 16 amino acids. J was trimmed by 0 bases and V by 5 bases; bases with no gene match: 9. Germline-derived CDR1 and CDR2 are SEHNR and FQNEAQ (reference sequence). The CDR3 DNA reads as TGTGCCAGCAGCCACCCAACAGGGGTCTACCAAGAGACCCAGTACTTC. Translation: CASSHPTGVYQETQYF.